The 6 T cell receptor beta chains below come from one sample, sequenced in a study of blood T cell repertoires in COVID-19. This table comes from immunoSEQ multiplex PCR, and its TCRdb copy is limited to in-frame clones, with some not included. This sample has 260,000 or so clones; roughly 85% occur once, and the top ten carry 2.5%. Input material: PBMCs or T cells enriched from blood (not recorded which). Every receptor here comes from a woman in her forties or fifties who had recovered from COVID-19.

The genes are TRBV6-5 and TRBJ2-1, with a possible D match to TRBD2 (5 bases). The germline gives CDR1 MNHEY, CDR2 SVGAGI. The germline V and J ends were trimmed by 6 bases and 6 bases, with 15 bases remaining between them. The CDR3 length is 14 residues. Here the CDR3 DNA reads TGTGCCAGCAGAATAACTAGTACTCCCAATGAGCAGTTCTTC. Its protein is CASRITSTPNEQFF.

The rearrangement links TRBV6-4 to TRBJ2-1, with 12 bases matching TRBD2. The J segment lost 2 bases and the V segment lost 0 bases, leaving 8 bases of the junction unmatched. From germline, CDR1 is MRHNA and CDR2 SNTAGT. The CDR3 runs to 19 residues. CDR3 nucleotide sequence: TGTGCCAGCAGTGACTCCGCTAGCGGGGGGGCCCCAGCCTACAATGAGCAGTTCTTC. Translated: CASSDSASGGAPAYNEQFF.

The rearrangement links TRBV7-9 to TRBJ2-1, with D possibly matching TRBD2 (5 bases). The CDR3 runs to 13 residues. Germline V gene data show CDR1 as SEHNR and CDR2 as FQNEAQ (reference sequence). Trimming took 3 bases from V and 7 from J, leaving 10 bases between them. In DNA form, the CDR3 reads TGTGCCAGCAGCTTGCAGGAGGCGAATGAGCAGTTCTTC. This translates into CASSLQEANEQFF.

J is TRBJ1-4 and V is TRBV7-9; no definite D call. Deletions cut 5 bases from V and 6 bases from J, with 16 bases between. The CDR3 length is 15 residues. Germline V lookup: CDR1 SEHNR, CDR2 FQNEAQ (reference sequence). CDR3 sequence (DNA): TGTGCCAGCAGCCAAATGGCGGGGATTCATGAAAAACTGTTTTTT. Its protein is CASSQMAGIHEKLFF. Combining the CDR3 with reference TRBV7-9 and TRBJ1-4 gives the whole variable domain DTGVSQNPRHKITKRGQNVTFRCDPISEHNRLYWYRQTLGQGPEFLTYFQNEAQLEKSRLLSDRFSAERPKGSFSTLEIQRTEQGDSAMYLCASSQMAGIHEKLFFGSGTQLSVL.

In this sample, this clone turned up once. This chain connects TRBV27 to TRBJ2-3, with TRBD2 matching over 8 bases. This CDR3 region has 16 residues. Unmatched junction bases numbered 9, after V lost 6 bases and J lost 1 base. Germline CDR1 reads MNHEY; CDR2 reads SMNVEV (reference sequence). The CDR3 is CASRRGASGRTDTQYF. In DNA, the CDR3 is TGTGCCAGCAGGCGGGGGGCTAGCGGTCGCACAGATACGCAGTATTTT.

The rearrangement links TRBV3-1 (or the pseudogene TRBV3-2) to TRBJ1-2; tentatively, D is TRBD1 (5 bases). The germline CDR1 and CDR2 sequences are LGHDT and YNNKEL (reference sequence). This CDR3 comprises 15 residues. V dropped 3 bases and J dropped 0 bases, with 11 bases sitting between them. CDR3 amino acids: CASSHRGTANYGYTF. The CDR3 nucleotides are TGTGCCAGCAGCCACCGCGGGACGGCTAACTATGGCTACACCTTC.